This TCR beta chain was identified during a study of regulatory T cells in long-lasting Graves disease. Study as a whole: A definition of persistent Graves' disease required over 5 years of antithyroid drugs plus positive TSH receptor antibodies.

Assembly of TCR beta libraries relied on iRepertoire HTBI primers together with Arm-PCR of CDR3 regions. A single record per CDR3 protein comes from TCRdb applying MiXCR to the multiplex PCR reads. The table has hundreds of thousands of distinct CDR3 sequences, 22% seen once. Study conclusions and caveats: Persistent disease showed a preference for TRBV28, TRBJ1-2 and TRBJ2-5. Whereas new patients shared 970 or so public clonotypes, persistent patients shared more, at a few thousand.

This clonotype was seen a few times. Its specificity is unknown. Time point in this sample: persistent/refractory GD, antithyroid drugs over 5 years with positive TRAb. Making the TCR library involved RNA that had been extracted from PBMCs. The guidelines of the American Thyroid Association were the basis for diagnosing Graves' disease. This CDR3 spans 15 amino acids. Looked up from germline, CDR1 is MDHEN and CDR2 is SYDVKM. The V gene end was trimmed by 6 bases and the J gene end by 5 bases; junction bases not matched to a gene: 6. The TCR was taken from a female donor with Graves disease. The material was peripheral blood mononuclear cells (PBMCs), obtained when the disease was refractory, from a patient treated with antithyroid drugs. The rearrangement uses TRBV28 and TRBJ2-3; 12 positions match TRBD2. The CDR3 loop is CASRQTGLAGDTQYF. As DNA, the CDR3 is TGTGCCAGCAGACAAACGGGACTAGCGGGAGATACGCAGTATTTT.